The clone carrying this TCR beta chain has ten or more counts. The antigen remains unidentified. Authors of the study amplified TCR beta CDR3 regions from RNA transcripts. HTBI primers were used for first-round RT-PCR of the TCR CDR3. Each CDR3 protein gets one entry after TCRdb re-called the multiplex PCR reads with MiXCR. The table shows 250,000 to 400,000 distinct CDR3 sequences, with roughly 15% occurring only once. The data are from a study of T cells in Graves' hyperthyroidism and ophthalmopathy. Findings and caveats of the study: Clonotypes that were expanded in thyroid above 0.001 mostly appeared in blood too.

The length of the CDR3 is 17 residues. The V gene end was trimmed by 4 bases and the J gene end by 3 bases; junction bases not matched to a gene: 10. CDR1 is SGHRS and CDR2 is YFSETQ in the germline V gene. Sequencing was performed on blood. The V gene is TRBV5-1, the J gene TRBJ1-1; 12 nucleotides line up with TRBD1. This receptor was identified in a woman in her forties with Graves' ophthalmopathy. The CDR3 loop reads CASSHFRDRGPDTEAFF. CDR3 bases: TGCGCCAGCAGCCATTTCCGGGACAGGGGGCCGGACACTGAAGCTTTCTTT. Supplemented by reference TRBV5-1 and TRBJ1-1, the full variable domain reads KAGVTQTPRYLIKTRGQQVTLSCSPISGHRSVSWYQQTPGQGLQFLFEYFSETQRNKGNFPGRFSGRQFSNSRSEMNVSTLELGDSALYLCASSHFRDRGPDTEAFFGQGTRLTVV.